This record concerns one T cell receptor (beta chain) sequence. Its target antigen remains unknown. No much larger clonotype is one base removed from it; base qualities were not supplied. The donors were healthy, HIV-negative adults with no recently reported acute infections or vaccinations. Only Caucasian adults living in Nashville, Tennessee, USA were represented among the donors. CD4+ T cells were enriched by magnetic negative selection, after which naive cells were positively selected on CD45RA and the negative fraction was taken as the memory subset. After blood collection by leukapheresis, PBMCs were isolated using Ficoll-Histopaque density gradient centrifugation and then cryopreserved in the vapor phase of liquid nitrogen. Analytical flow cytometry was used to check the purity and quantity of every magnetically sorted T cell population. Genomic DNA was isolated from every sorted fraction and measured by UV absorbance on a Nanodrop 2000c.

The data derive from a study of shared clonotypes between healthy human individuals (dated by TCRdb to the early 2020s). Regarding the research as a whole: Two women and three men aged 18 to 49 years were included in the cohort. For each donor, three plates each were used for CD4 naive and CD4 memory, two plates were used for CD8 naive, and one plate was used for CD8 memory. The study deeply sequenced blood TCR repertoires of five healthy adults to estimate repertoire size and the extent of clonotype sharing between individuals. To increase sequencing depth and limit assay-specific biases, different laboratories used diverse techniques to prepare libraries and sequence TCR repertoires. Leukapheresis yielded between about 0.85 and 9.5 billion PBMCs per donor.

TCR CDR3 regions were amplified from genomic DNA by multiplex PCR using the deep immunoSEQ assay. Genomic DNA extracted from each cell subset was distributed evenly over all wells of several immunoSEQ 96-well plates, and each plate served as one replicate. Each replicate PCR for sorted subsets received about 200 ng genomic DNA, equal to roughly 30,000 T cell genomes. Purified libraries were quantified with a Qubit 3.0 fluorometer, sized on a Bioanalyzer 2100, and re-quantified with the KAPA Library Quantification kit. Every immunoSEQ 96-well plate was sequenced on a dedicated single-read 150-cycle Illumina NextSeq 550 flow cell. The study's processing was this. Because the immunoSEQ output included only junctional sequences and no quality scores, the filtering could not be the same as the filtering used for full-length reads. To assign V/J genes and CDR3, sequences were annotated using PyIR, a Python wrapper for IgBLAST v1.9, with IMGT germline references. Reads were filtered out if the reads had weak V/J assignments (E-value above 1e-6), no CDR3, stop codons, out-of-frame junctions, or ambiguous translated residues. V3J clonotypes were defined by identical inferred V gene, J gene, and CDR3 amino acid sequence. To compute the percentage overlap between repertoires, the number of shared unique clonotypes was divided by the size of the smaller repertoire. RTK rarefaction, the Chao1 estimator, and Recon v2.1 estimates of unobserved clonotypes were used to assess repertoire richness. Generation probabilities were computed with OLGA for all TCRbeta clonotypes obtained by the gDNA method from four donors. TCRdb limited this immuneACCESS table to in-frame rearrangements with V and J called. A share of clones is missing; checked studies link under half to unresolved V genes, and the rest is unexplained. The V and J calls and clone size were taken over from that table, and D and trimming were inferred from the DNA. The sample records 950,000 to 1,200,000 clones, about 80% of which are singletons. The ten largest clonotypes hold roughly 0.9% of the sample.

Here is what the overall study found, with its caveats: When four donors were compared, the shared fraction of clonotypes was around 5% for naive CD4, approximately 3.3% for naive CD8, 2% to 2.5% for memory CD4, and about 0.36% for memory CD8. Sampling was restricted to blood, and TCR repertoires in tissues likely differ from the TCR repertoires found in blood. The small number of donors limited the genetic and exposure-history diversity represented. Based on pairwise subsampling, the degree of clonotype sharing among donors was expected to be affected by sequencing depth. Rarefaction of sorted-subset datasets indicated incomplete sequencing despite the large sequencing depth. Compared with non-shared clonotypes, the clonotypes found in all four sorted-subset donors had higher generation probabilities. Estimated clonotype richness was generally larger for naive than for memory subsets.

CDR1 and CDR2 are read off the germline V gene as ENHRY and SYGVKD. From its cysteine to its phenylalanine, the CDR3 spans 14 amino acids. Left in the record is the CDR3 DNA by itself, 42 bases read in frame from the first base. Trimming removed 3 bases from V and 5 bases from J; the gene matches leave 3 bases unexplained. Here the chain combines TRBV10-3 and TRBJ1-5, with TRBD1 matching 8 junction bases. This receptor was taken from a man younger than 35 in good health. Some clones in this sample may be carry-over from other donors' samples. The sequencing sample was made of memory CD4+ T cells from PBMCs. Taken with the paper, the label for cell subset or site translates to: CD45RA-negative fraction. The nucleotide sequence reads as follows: TGTGCCATCAGTGATTACAGGGGGGATCAGCCCCAGCATTTT. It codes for CAISDYRGDQPQHF.